Given below is one T cell receptor beta chain in context. Its specificity is unknown. This specimen belongs to a study of shared clonotypes between healthy human individuals. The study's findings and limits: Clonotype sharing among donors was expected to depend on sequencing depth. A generally larger estimated richness was seen in naive subsets than in memory subsets.

The CDR3 extends over 13 amino acids. Germline lookup yields CDR1 GTSNPN and CDR2 SVGIG (reference sequence). V was pared by 2 bases and J by 3 bases, with 4 bases of the junction left unmatched. HIV-negative, healthy adults without recent acute infections or vaccinations were the donors. Method: immunoSEQ multiplex PCR; TCRdb's copy keeps in-frame clones and lacks some. The sample shows 600,000 to 750,000 clones, 55% to 80% of them seen only once. This TCR came from a woman aged 25 to 39 in good health. The rearrangement uses TRBV30 and TRBJ2-7, with 7 bases identical to TRBD2. What was sequenced was memory CD4+ T cells sorted from blood. Sample subset: CD45RA-negative fraction. CDR3 loop: CAWSFGGSYEQYF. DNA for the CDR3: TGTGCCTGGAGTTTTGGCGGGAGCTACGAGCAGTACTTC. Variable domain in full (rest from reference TRBV30 and TRBJ2-7): SQTIHQWPATLVQPVGSPLSLECTVEGTSNPNLYWYRQAAGRGLQLLFYSVGIGQISSEVPQNLSASRPQDRQFILSSKKLLLSDSGFYLCAWSFGGSYEQYFGPGTRLTVT.